Presented here are 20 T cell receptor beta chains from one specimen sequenced in a study of technical replicates of blood from several donors. Repertoires were generated with immunoSEQ multiplex PCR, while TCRdb's copy carries only in-frame clones and drops some. The sample yields around 72,000 clones, 95% to 98% seen once. The sequencing input was T cells isolated from PBMCs. The receptors stem from a human donor in good health.

Note on this clone: The junction departs from the called germline gene at one end, perhaps through a read error. V is TRBV7-7 and J is TRBJ2-5; TRBD1 agrees at 7 bases. The CDR3 covers 14 residues. Germline CDR1 reads SSHAT; CDR2 reads FNYEAQ (reference sequence). The chain's CDR3 is CASSKRQGQETQYF. The CDR3 DNA sequence: TGTGCTAGCAGCAAACGACAGGGTCAAGAGACCCAGTACTTC.

The chain joins TRBV28 to TRBJ1-3; D gene ambiguous. With 5 bases removed from V and 0 bases from J, the gap between germline ends came to 8 bases. CDR1 is MDHEN, CDR2 SYDVKM, per germline. This CDR3 is built from 14 residues. CDR3 residues: CASSLYFSGNTIYF. CDR3 DNA: TGTGCCAGCAGTCTTTACTTCTCTGGAAACACCATATATTTT.

The chain recombines TRBV30 with TRBJ1-3; TRBD1 might be the D (6 bases). Trimming stripped 0 bases from V and 3 bases from J, with 6 bases between. CDR3 length equals 13 residues. The V gene's germline CDR1 is GTSNPN and CDR2 SVGIG (reference sequence). CDR3 nucleotide sequence: TGTGCCTGGAGTGTACAGGGTGGAAACACCATATATTTT. As protein: CAWSVQGGNTIYF.

In this sample, this clone turned up a few times. The rearrangement links TRBV2 to TRBJ2-7; a weak D match, TRBD1 (6 bases). Germline V lookup: CDR1 SNHLY, CDR2 FYNNEI. The CDR3 covers 14 residues. Trimming left V 3 bases short and J 2 bases short, with 11 bases between. The CDR3 DNA is TGTGCCAGCAGTGACAGGGGAGCCCCCTACGAGCAGTACTTC. Translated: CASSDRGAPYEQYF.

The rearrangement uses TRBV9 and TRBJ2-7; 7 nucleotides align to TRBD2. V shed 2 bases, J shed 3 bases, and the junction held 8 bases outside the gene matches. CDR3 length: 15 residues. Germline CDR1 SGDLS, CDR2 YYNGEE. This CDR3 is CASSVGASGVYEQYF. The CDR3, as DNA: TGTGCCAGCAGCGTGGGAGCTAGCGGCGTCTACGAGCAGTACTTC.

The chain employs TRBV10-1 and TRBJ2-1; 9 bases line up with TRBD2. CDR1 and CDR2 from the germline V gene are WNHNN and SYGVQD (reference sequence). The CDR3 is 14 amino acids. V shed 5 bases, J shed 5 bases, and the junction held 4 bases outside the gene matches. CDR3 residues: CASSWAGGDNEQFF. The CDR3 DNA follows: TGCGCCAGCAGTTGGGCGGGAGGGGACAATGAGCAGTTCTTC.

The V and J genes are TRBV7-9 and TRBJ2-7; 8 bases agree with TRBD2. The CDR3 has 12 residues. V dropped 3 bases and J dropped 6; count of bases not matched to a gene: 1. The germline V gene has CDR1 SEHNR and CDR2 FQNEAQ (reference sequence). The chain's CDR3 is CASSFLAGEQYF. The CDR3 DNA reads as TGTGCCAGCAGCTTTCTAGCGGGCGAGCAGTACTTC.

For this clone: At one end, the junction sequence differs from germline, possibly due to a read error. This chain connects TRBV18 to TRBJ2-2; no clear D. In germline, CDR1 is KGHSH, CDR2 LQKENI. The CDR3 extends over 14 amino acids. In DNA form, the CDR3 reads TGTGCCAGCTCGCCACAAACTAACACCGGGGAGCTGTTTTTT. It translates to CASSPQTNTGELFF. The full variable domain, completed using reference TRBV18 and TRBJ2-2, is NAGVMQNPRHLVRRRGQEARLRCSPMKGHSHVYWYRQLPEEGLKFMVYLQKENIIDESGMPKERFSAEFPKEGPSILRIQQVVRGDSAAYFCASSPQTNTGELFFGEGSRLTVL.

This clone was seen once. The chain links TRBV7-9 to TRBJ2-5, with 8 positions matching TRBD1. The DNA end is more similar to TRBJ2-7, so the J call may be wrong. Germline CDR1 is SEHNR and CDR2 is FQNEAQ (reference sequence). The CDR3 runs 13 residues. The CDR3 spells CASSEGQAYEQYF. CDR3 DNA sequence: TGTGCCAGCAGCGAGGGACAGGCTTACGAGCAGTACTTC.

The chain uses TRBV6-1 and TRBJ1-2; 7 positions match TRBD1. This CDR3 is built from 13 residues. In germline, CDR1 is MNHNS, CDR2 SASEGT. The J segment lost 8 bases and the V segment lost 4 bases, leaving 7 bases of the junction unmatched. The CDR3 DNA sequence: TGTGCCAGCAGTGGACAGGGAGCGAACGGCTACACCTTC. It codes for CASSGQGANGYTF.

The chain recombines TRBV5-6 with TRBJ2-7, with a possible D match to TRBD2 (6 bases). Trimming removed 4 bases at V and 5 bases at J, with 13 bases between. CDR3 length equals 13 residues. Germline CDR1 reads SGHDT; CDR2 reads YYEEEE. CDR3 DNA sequence: TGTGCCAGCAGCACCATGGGGGGAAACGAGCAGTACTTC. Encoded protein: CASSTMGGNEQYF.

CDR3 nucleotides: TGTGCCAGCAAGGAGACAGGGGAATGGAAACTGTTTTTT. Protein: CASKETGEWKLFF. The V call is TRBV28, the J call TRBJ1-4; 8 nucleotides line up with TRBD1. Germline-derived CDR1 and CDR2 are MDHEN and SYDVKM. After removal of 7 bases from V and 11 bases from J, the junction contained 9 bases not matched to a gene. The CDR3 has 13 amino acids. Full variable domain (rest looked up from reference TRBV28 and TRBJ1-4): DVKVTQSSRYLVKRTGEKVFLECVQDMDHENMFWYRQDPGLGLRLIYFSYDVKMKEKGDIPEGYSVSREKKERFSLILESASTNQTSMYLCASKETGEWKLFFGSGTQLSVL.

This chain connects TRBV25-1 to TRBJ1-2; TRBD1 is a possible D gene (5 bases). Germline assignment: CDR1 MGHDK and CDR2 SYGVNS. The CDR3 covers 16 residues. Trimming shortened V by 1 base and J by 2 bases, and 14 bases separated the two germline ends. CDR3 amino acids: CASSEFYMGGNYGYTF. CDR3 DNA sequence: TGTGCCAGCAGTGAATTTTATATGGGGGGGAACTATGGCTACACCTTC.

This chain connects TRBV5-6 to TRBJ2-7; D perhaps matches TRBD1 (6 bases). The CDR3 sequence is 14 residues long. Trimming left V 1 base short and J 2 bases short, with 10 bases between. The germline CDR1 and CDR2 sequences are SGHDT and YYEEEE. Here the CDR3 reads CASSLNRATYEQYF. CDR3 in DNA: TGTGCCAGCAGCTTGAACAGGGCTACCTACGAGCAGTACTTC.

The chain is built from TRBV7-9 and TRBJ2-1, with D uncertain. Trimming took off 2 bases at V and 5 bases at J, with 10 bases between the two ends. The germline CDR1 and CDR2 sequences are SEHNR and FQNEAQ (reference sequence). CDR3 length: 14 amino acids. CDR3 bases: TGTGCCAGCAGCTTACTAGGAAGCCACAATGAGCAGTTCTTC. Translating it yields CASSLLGSHNEQFF.

The rearrangement joins TRBV7-6 to TRBJ2-3; the match to TRBD2 covers 8 bases. V was clipped by 6 bases and J by 2 bases; unmatched bases: 4. CDR1 is SGHVS, CDR2 FNYEAQ, per germline. This CDR3 comprises 14 residues. CDR3 in DNA: TGTGCCAGCAGACGGACTAGCCTCACAGATACGCAGTATTTT. Translating gives CASRRTSLTDTQYF.

This chain connects TRBV7-3 to TRBJ2-1; no reliable D call. The CDR3 is made up of 11 amino acids. The germline V gene has CDR1 SGHTA and CDR2 FQGTGA. V lost 4 bases to trimming and J lost 8 bases, with 6 bases between them. In nucleotides, the CDR3 is TGTGCCAGCAGCTCCCGGGATGAGCAGTTCTTC. This codes for CASSSRDEQFF.

This chain joins TRBV11-3 and TRBJ2-3; TRBD1 agrees at 7 bases. Trimming took 3 bases from V and 0 from J; bases not matched to a gene: 3. This CDR3 comprises 15 residues. Per the germline V gene, CDR1 is SGHNT and CDR2 is YENEEA. CDR3 DNA: TGTGCCAGCAGCTTGGGGACAGCTAGCACAGATACGCAGTATTTT. It encodes CASSLGTASTDTQYF.

The gene calls are TRBV7-2 and TRBJ2-7; TRBD2 agrees at 9 bases. V lost 6 bases, J lost 0 bases, and 6 bases stayed unmatched. Germline lookup yields CDR1 SGHTA and CDR2 FQGNSA. The CDR3 length is 15 residues. CDR3 sequence (DNA): TGTGCCAGCAGTAGGCGGGAGGGTAGCTCCTACGAGCAGTACTTC. It encodes CASSRREGSSYEQYF.

The chain carries TRBV19 and TRBJ1-2; 9 bases fit TRBD1. The CDR3 has 15 residues. With V trimmed by 3 bases and J by 2 bases, 4 bases remained unmatched. Germline V CDR1 and CDR2: LNHDA, SQIVND (reference sequence). In DNA form, the CDR3 reads TGTGCCAGTAGTATCTTGGGACAGGGCAACTATGGCTACACCTTC. As protein: CASSILGQGNYGYTF.